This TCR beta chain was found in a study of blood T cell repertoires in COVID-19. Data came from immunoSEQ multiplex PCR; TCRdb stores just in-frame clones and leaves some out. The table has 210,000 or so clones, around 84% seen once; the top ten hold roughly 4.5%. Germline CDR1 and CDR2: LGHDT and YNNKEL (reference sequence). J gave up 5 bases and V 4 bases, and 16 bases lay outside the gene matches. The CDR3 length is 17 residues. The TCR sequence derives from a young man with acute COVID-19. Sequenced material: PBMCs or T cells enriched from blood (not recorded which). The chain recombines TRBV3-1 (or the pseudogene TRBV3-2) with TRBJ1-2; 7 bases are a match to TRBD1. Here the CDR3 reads CASSLTSGTAFQYGYTF. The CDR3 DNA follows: TGTGCCAGCAGCCTTACCTCCGGGACAGCCTTTCAGTATGGCTACACCTTC.